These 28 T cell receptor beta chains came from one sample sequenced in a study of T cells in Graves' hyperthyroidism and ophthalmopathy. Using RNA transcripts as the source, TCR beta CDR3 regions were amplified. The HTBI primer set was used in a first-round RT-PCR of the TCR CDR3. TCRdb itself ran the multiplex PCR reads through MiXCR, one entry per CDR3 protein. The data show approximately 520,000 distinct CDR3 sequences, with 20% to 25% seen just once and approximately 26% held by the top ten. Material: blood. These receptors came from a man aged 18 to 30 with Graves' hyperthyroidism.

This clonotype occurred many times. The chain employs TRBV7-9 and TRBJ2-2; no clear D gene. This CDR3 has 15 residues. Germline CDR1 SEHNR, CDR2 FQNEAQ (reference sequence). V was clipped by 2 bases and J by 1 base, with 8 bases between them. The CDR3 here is CASSLYEVNTGELFF. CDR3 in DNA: TGTGCCAGCAGCTTATATGAGGTGAACACCGGGGAGCTGTTTTTT. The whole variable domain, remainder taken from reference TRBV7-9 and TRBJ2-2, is DTGVSQNPRHKITKRGQNVTFRCDPISEHNRLYWYRQTLGQGPEFLTYFQNEAQLEKSRLLSDRFSAERPKGSFSTLEIQRTEQGDSAMYLCASSLYEVNTGELFFGEGSRLTVL.

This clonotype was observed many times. This CDR3 is CASRKDGQPQHF. The CDR3 coding sequence is TGTGCCAGCAGGAAAGACGGACAGCCCCAGCATTTT. This chain links TRBV2 with TRBJ1-5; no firm D call. From germline, CDR1 is SNHLY and CDR2 FYNNEI. The CDR3 spans 12 residues. Deletions cut 6 bases from V and 7 bases from J, with 10 bases between.

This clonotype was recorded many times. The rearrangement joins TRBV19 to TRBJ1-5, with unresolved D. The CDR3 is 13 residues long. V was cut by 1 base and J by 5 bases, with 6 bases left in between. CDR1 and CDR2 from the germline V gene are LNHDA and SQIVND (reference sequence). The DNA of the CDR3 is TGTGCCAGTAGTATAGTGGGAGATCAGCCCCAGCATTTT. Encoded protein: CASSIVGDQPQHF.

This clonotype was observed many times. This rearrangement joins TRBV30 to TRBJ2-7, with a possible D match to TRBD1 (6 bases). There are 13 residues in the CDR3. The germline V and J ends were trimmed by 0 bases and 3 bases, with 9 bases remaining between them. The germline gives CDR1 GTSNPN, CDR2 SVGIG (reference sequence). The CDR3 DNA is TGTGCCTGGAGTGTGGACAGAAACTACGAGCAGTACTTC. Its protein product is CAWSVDRNYEQYF.

Written as DNA, the CDR3 is TGTGCCAGCAGCTTAGAAGTCGAGGGTACCGGGGAGCTGTTTTTT. Encoded protein: CASSLEVEGTGELFF. The V call is TRBV7-6, the J call TRBJ2-2; TRBD2 might be the D (5 bases). This CDR3 comprises 15 residues. Germline CDR1 reads SGHVS; CDR2 reads FNYEAQ. The ends were cut back, 1 base at V and 5 bases at J, with 11 bases in the middle.

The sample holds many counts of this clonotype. The CDR3 sequence: CALGDRGGYSNQPQHF. For the CDR3, the DNA is TGTGCCCTGGGGGACAGGGGAGGGTATAGCAATCAGCCCCAGCATTTT. The chain has TRBV28 and TRBJ1-5; 10 nucleotides align to TRBD1. The CDR3 runs 16 residues. Germline-derived CDR1 and CDR2 are MDHEN and SYDVKM. The ends lost 11 bases at V and 0 bases at J; junction bases unmatched: 10.

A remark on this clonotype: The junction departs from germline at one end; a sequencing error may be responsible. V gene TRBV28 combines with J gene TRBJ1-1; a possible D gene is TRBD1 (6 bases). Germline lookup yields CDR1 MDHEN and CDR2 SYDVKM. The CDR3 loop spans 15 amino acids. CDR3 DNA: TGTGCCAGCAGTTCCGGACAGCGAATGAACACTGTAGCTTTCTTT. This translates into CASSSGQRMNTVAFF.

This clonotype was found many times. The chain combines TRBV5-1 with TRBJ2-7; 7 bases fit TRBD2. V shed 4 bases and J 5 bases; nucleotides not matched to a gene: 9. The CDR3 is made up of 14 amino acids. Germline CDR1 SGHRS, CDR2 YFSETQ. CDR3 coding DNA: TGCGCCAGCAGCGGGGGGGTCCGGGTGAACGAGCAGTACTTC. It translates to CASSGGVRVNEQYF.

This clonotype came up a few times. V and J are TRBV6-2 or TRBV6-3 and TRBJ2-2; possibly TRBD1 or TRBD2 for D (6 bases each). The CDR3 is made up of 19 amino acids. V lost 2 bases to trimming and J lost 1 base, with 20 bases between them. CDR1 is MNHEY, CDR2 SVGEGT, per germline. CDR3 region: CASSYRGTRGVVNTGELFF. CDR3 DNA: TGTGCCAGCAGTTACAGAGGGACGAGGGGGGTGGTGAACACCGGGGAGCTGTTTTTT.

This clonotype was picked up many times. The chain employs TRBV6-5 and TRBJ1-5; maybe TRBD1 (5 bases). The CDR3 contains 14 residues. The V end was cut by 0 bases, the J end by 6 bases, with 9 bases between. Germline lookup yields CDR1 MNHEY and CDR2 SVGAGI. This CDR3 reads CASSYSGTGQPQHF. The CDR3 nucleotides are TGTGCCAGCAGTTACTCAGGGACGGGTCAGCCCCAGCATTTT.

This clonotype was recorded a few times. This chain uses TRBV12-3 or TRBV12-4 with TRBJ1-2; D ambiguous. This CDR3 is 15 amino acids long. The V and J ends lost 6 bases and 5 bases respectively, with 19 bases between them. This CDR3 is CASRPIRVAAYGYTF. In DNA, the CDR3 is TGTGCCAGCAGACCGATTAGGGTGGCCGCATATGGCTACACCTTC.

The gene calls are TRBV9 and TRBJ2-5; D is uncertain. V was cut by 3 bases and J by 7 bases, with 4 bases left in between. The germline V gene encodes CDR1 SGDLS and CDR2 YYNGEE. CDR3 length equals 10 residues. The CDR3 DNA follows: TGTGCCAGCAGCGCCCGGACCCAGTACTTC. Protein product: CASSARTQYF.

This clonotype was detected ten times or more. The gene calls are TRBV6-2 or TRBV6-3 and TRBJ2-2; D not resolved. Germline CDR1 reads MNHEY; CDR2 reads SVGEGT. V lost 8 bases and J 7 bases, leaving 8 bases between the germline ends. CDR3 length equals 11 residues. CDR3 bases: TGTGCCAGCTCTCGAGACGGGGAGCTGTTTTTT. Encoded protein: CASSRDGELFF.

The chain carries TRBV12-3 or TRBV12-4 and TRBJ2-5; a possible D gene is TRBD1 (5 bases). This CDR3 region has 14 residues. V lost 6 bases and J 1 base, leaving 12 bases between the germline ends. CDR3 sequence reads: CASRPQDPQETQYF. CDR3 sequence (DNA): TGTGCCAGCAGGCCACAGGACCCCCAAGAGACCCAGTACTTC.

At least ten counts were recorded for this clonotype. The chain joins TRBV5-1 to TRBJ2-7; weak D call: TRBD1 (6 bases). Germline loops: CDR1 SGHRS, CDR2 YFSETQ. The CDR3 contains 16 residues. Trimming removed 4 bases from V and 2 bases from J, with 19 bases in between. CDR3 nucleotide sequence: TGCGCCAGCAGCCAAGGAGGTCAGGGGACCCCCTACGAGCAGTACTTC. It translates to CASSQGGQGTPYEQYF.

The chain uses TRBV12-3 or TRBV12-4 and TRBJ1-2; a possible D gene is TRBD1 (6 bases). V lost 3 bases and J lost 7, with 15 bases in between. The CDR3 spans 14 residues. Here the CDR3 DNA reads TGTGCCAGCAGTTTCCAGGGGAGAGGCGGTGGCTACACCTTC. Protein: CASSFQGRGGGYTF.

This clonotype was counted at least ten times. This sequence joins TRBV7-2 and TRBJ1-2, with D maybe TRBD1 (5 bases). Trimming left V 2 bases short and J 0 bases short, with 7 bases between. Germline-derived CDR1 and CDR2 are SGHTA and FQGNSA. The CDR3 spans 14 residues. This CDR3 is CASSLQGPNYGYTF. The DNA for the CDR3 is TGTGCCAGCAGCTTACAGGGTCCTAACTATGGCTACACCTTC.

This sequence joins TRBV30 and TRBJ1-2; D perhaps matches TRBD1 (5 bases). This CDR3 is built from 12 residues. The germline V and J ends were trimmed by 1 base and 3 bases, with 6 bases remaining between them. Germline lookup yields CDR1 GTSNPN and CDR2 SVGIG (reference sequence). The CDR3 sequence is CAWSGGDYGYTF. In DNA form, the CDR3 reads TGTGCCTGGAGTGGGGGGGACTATGGCTACACCTTC.

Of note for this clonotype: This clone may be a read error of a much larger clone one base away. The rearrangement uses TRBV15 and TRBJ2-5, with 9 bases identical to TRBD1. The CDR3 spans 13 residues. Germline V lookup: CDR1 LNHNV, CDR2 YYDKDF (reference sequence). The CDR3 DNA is TGTGCCTGCAGACAGGGGGTGAGAGAGACCAAGTACTTC. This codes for CACRQGVRETKYF.

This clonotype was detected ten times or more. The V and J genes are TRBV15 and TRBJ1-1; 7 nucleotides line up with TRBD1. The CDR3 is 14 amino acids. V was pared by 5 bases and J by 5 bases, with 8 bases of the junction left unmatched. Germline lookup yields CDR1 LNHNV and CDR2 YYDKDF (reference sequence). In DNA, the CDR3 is TGTGCCACCAGCCCCAGACAGGGAGGAACTGAAGCTTTCTTT. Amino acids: CATSPRQGGTEAFF.

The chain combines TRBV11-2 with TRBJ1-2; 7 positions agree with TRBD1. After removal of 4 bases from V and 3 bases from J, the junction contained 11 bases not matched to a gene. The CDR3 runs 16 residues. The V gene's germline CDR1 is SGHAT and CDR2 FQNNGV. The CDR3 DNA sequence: TGTGCCAGCAGCTCCTCTTCGAAGACAGGGCACTATGGCTACACCTTC. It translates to CASSSSSKTGHYGYTF. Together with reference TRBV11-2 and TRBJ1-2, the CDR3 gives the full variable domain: EAGVAQSPRYKIIEKRQSVAFWCNPISGHATLYWYQQILGQGPKLLIQFQNNGVVDDSQLPKDRFSAERLKGVDSTLKIQPAKLEDSAVYLCASSSSSKTGHYGYTFGSGTRLTVV.

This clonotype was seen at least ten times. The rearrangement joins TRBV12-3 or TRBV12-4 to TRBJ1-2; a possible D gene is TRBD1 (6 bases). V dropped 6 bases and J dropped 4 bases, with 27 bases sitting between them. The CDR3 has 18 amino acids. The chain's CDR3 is CASSLDKGDITGPYGYTF. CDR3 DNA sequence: TGTGCCAGCAGCCTCGACAAGGGGGATATCACTGGGCCCTATGGCTACACCTTC.

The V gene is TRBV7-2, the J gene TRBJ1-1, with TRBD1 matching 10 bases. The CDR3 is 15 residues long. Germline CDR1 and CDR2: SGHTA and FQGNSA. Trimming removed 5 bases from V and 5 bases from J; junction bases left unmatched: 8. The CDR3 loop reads CASSVDRGHGTEAFF. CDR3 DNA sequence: TGTGCCAGCAGCGTCGACAGGGGGCACGGGACTGAAGCTTTCTTT. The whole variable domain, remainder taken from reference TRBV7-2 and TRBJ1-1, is GAGVSQSPSNKVTEKGKDVELRCDPISGHTALYWYRQSLGQGLEFLIYFQGNSAPDKSGLPSDRFSAERTGGSVSTLTIQRTQQEDSAVYLCASSVDRGHGTEAFFGQGTRLTVV.

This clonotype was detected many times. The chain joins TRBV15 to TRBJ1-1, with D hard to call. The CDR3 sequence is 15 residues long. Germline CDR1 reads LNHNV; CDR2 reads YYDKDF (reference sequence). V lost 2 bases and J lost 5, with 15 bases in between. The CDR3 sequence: CATSRSALLGTEAFF. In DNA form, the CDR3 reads TGTGCCACCAGCAGATCTGCGTTGTTGGGGACTGAAGCTTTCTTT.

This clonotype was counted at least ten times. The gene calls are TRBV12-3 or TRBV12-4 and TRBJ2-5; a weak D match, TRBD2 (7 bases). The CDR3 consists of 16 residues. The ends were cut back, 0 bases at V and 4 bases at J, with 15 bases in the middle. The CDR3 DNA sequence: TGTGCCAGCAGTTTAGCGGGGGGGCCAGGGCCAGAGACCCAGTACTTC. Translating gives CASSLAGGPGPETQYF.

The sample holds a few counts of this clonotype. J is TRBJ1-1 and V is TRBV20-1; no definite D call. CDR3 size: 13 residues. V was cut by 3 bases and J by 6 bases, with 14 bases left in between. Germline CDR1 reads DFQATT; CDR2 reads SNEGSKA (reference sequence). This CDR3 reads CSASLRRSSEAFF. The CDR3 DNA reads TGCAGTGCTAGCCTTCGGAGGTCCTCTGAAGCTTTCTTT.

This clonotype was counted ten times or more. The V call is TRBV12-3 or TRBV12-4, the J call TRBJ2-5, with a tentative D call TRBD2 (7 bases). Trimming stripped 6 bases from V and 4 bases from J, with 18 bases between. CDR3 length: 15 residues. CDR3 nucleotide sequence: TGTGCCAGCAGGTGGGGGGGAGAACAGGGAGAGACCCAGTACTTC. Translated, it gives CASRWGGEQGETQYF.

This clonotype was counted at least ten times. In DNA form, the CDR3 reads TGTGCCAGCAGTGTGGTCAGCAATCAGCCCCAGCATTTT. It codes for CASSVVSNQPQHF. This chain joins TRBV2 and TRBJ1-5; D uncertain. Trimming took 4 bases from V and 1 from J, leaving 5 bases between them. The CDR3 runs to 13 residues. Looked up from germline, CDR1 is SNHLY and CDR2 is FYNNEI.